What follows are 14 T cell receptor beta chains derived from one specimen sequenced in a study of brain T cells in children with intractable seizures. The sequenced cases were selected for having the highest brain T cell transcript signatures. Sequencing was performed with immunoSEQ multiplex PCR; in TCRdb, only in-frame clones are kept and a portion is missing. The table includes just over 5,000 clones, about 91% detected once. The sample in question was resected brain tissue, obtained at surgery. The receptors were gathered from a boy under three years old with focal cortical dysplasia and intractable seizures.

This chain joins TRBV7-9 and TRBJ2-2; D may be TRBD1 (6 bases). V gave up 2 bases and J gave up 6 bases, with 19 bases separating them. CDR1 and CDR2 (germline): SEHNR, FQNEAQ (reference sequence). This CDR3 comprises 17 residues. Written as DNA, the CDR3 is TGTGCCAGCAGCTTAAGCCCGGACAGAAGTATTGCCGGGGAGCTGTTTTTT. Translated, it gives CASSLSPDRSIAGELFF.

This chain uses TRBV5-4 with TRBJ2-5; possible D gene TRBD2, 5 bases. The V end lost 5 bases, the J end lost 2 bases, and 13 bases lay between the germline ends. The CDR3 has 14 amino acids. CDR1 is SGHNT and CDR2 is YYREEE in the germline V gene (reference sequence). The CDR3, as DNA: TGTGCCAGCAGTCATGGTAGCGATCAAGAGACCCAGTACTTC. It translates to CASSHGSDQETQYF. The variable domain in full, completed from reference TRBV5-4 and TRBJ2-5, reads ETGVTQSPTHLIKTRGQQVTLRCSSQSGHNTVSWYQQALGQGPQFIFQYYREEENGRGNFPPRFSGLQFPNYSSELNVNALELDDSALYLCASSHGSDQETQYFGPGTRLLVL.

The chain links TRBV18 to TRBJ1-1; weak D call: TRBD1 (6 bases). Germline loops: CDR1 KGHSH, CDR2 LQKENI. This CDR3 contains 12 residues. The ends were cut back, 5 bases at V and 8 bases at J, with 12 bases in the middle. In DNA form, the CDR3 reads TGTGCCAGCTCATCCTCCGACAGGGAAGCTTTCTTT. This sequence encodes CASSSSDREAFF.

The chain is built from TRBV5-4 and TRBJ2-7; 9 nucleotides align to TRBD2. This CDR3 contains 17 residues. V trimming: 0 bases; J trimming: 3 bases; junction bases outside the gene matches: 10. Germline V gives CDR1 SGHNT, CDR2 YYREEE (reference sequence). The CDR3 sequence is CASSLGGVSGRIYEQYF. CDR3 nucleotide sequence: TGTGCCAGCAGCTTGGGAGGTGTCAGCGGGAGGATCTACGAGCAGTACTTC.

The chain has TRBV10-3 and TRBJ1-2; TRBD1 matches 8 bases. Germline V CDR1 and CDR2: ENHRY, SYGVKD. The ends lost 3 bases at V and 4 bases at J; junction bases unmatched: 7. CDR3 size: 15 residues. The CDR3 region is CAISESYDRGYGYTF. CDR3 DNA sequence: TGTGCCATCAGTGAATCCTATGACAGGGGCTATGGCTACACCTTC.

The V gene is TRBV7-2, the J gene TRBJ2-7; D is uncertain. Trimming took 5 bases from V and 3 from J, leaving 20 bases between them. The CDR3 has 16 amino acids. Per the germline V gene, CDR1 is SGHTA and CDR2 is FQGNSA. The CDR3 loop is CASSLGVRSLDYEQYF. In nucleotides, the CDR3 is TGTGCCAGCAGCCTAGGAGTCAGGTCCCTCGACTACGAGCAGTACTTC.

The chain carries TRBV10-3 and TRBJ2-2; no clear D gene. Germline CDR1 reads ENHRY; CDR2 reads SYGVKD. With 6 bases removed from V and 1 base from J, the gap between germline ends came to 3 bases. This CDR3 has 12 amino acids. The DNA for the CDR3 is TGTGCCATCAGGGAGAACACCGGGGAGCTGTTTTTT. Residues: CAIRENTGELFF.

The J gene is TRBJ2-1, the V gene TRBV4-1; D remains unclear. The CDR3 spans 14 residues. Deletions cut 0 bases from V and 8 bases from J, with 11 bases between. CDR1 MGHRA and CDR2 YSYEKL come from the germline V gene. The CDR3: CASSQEQPAHEQFF. CDR3 DNA: TGCGCCAGCAGCCAAGAACAGCCTGCCCATGAGCAGTTCTTC.

The CDR3 reads CASSPLGPGELFF. The CDR3, as DNA: TGTGCCAGCAGCCCACTAGGACCCGGGGAGCTGTTTTTT. The chain is built from TRBV27 and TRBJ2-2; D possibly corresponds to TRBD2 (5 bases). The CDR3 is 13 amino acids. Germline values: CDR1 MNHEY, CDR2 SMNVEV (reference sequence). Between the trimmed V and J ends, which lost 6 bases and 6 bases, there was a span of 11 bases.

V and J are TRBV28 and TRBJ1-2; 7 bases line up with TRBD1. J lost 2 bases, V lost 3 bases, and 3 bases had no gene match. This CDR3 has 14 amino acids. Germline V gene data show CDR1 as MDHEN and CDR2 as SYDVKM. The CDR3 DNA follows: TGTGCCAGCAGTTTGGCAGGGGGGAACTATGGCTACACCTTC. This gives the protein CASSLAGGNYGYTF.

The chain has TRBV11-2 and TRBJ2-2, with 8 bases aligning to TRBD1. The trim removed 1 base at V and 0 bases at J, leaving 4 bases unmatched. Looked up from germline, CDR1 is SGHAT and CDR2 is FQNNGV. The CDR3 length is 17 residues. In DNA form, the CDR3 reads TGTGCCAGCAGCTTAGGGCGGGACAGGCCGAACACCGGGGAGCTGTTTTTT. Its translation is CASSLGRDRPNTGELFF. The full variable domain, its missing parts supplied by reference TRBV11-2 and TRBJ2-2, is EAGVAQSPRYKIIEKRQSVAFWCNPISGHATLYWYQQILGQGPKLLIQFQNNGVVDDSQLPKDRFSAERLKGVDSTLKIQPAKLEDSAVYLCASSLGRDRPNTGELFFGEGSRLTVL.

The chain joins TRBV6-1 to TRBJ2-7, with TRBD2 matching 7 bases. CDR1 is MNHNS and CDR2 is SASEGT in the germline V gene. CDR3 length: 16 residues. The V gene end was trimmed by 1 base and the J gene end by 3 bases; junction bases not matched to a gene: 9. CDR3 amino acids: CASSEVGRDYIYEQYF. The CDR3 nucleotides read TGTGCCAGCAGTGAAGTAGGGCGGGACTATATCTACGAGCAGTACTTC.

The chain employs TRBV29-1 and TRBJ2-3, with 13 nucleotides matching TRBD2. This CDR3 region has 15 residues. Trimming at V came to 7 bases and at J to 0 bases, leaving 4 bases not matched to a gene. The germline V gene has CDR1 SQVTM and CDR2 ANQGSEA. CDR3 bases: TGCAGCGCCGAGGGACTAGCGGGAAGCACAGATACGCAGTATTTT. Protein: CSAEGLAGSTDTQYF.

The chain is built from TRBV7-9 and TRBJ1-1; TRBD1 is a possible D gene (5 bases). Germline V lookup: CDR1 SEHNR, CDR2 FQNEAQ (reference sequence). This CDR3 is 16 amino acids long. Deletions cut 5 bases from V and 8 bases from J, with 24 bases between. The CDR3: CASSPLGGTGLLEAFF. In nucleotides, the CDR3 is TGTGCCAGCAGCCCGCTCGGTGGTACAGGTCTTTTAGAAGCTTTCTTT.